The 19 T cell receptor beta chains below all came from one sample that was sequenced in a study of OX40 agonist ivuxolimab in advanced cancers. Sequencing used immunoSEQ multiplex PCR; TCRdb keeps in-frame clones, though not all of them. The sample lists around 93,000 clones; 80% to 90% were seen once. This specimen consisted of CD4+ or CD8+ T cells sorted from blood, obtained in a trial of the OX40 agonist ivuxolimab. The receptors derive from an adult with an advanced solid tumor such as melanoma, head and neck, liver or kidney cancer.

The V call is TRBV29-1, the J call TRBJ2-5; D ambiguous. This CDR3 comprises 12 residues. Looked up from germline, CDR1 is SQVTM and CDR2 is ANQGSEA. The V end lost 2 bases, the J end lost 0 bases, and 4 bases lay between the germline ends. CDR3 sequence reads: CSVERDQETQYF. In nucleotides, the CDR3 is TGCAGCGTTGAACGGGACCAAGAGACCCAGTACTTC.

The chain uses TRBV20-1 and TRBJ2-5; maybe TRBD2 (5 bases). Germline V lookup: CDR1 DFQATT, CDR2 SNEGSKA (reference sequence). The CDR3 has 11 amino acids. The CDR3 DNA reads as TGCTCAGGAGGCCGGGGAGAGACCCAGTACTTC. This codes for CSGGRGETQYF.

The table lists this clone with a few counts. The rearrangement joins TRBV25-1 to TRBJ1-2; a weak D match, TRBD1 (5 bases). The CDR3 is 13 residues long. The germline V and J ends were trimmed by 2 bases and 8 bases, with 12 bases remaining between them. The V gene's germline CDR1 is MGHDK and CDR2 SYGVNS. In DNA form, the CDR3 reads TGTGCCAGCAGTGAAACAGGCTATGTCGGCTACACCTTC. This sequence encodes CASSETGYVGYTF.

V is TRBV5-1 and J is TRBJ2-3; a possible D gene is TRBD2 (5 bases). This CDR3 is 15 amino acids long. V was trimmed by 4 bases and J by 1 base, leaving 13 bases between them. CDR1 and CDR2 (germline): SGHRS, YFSETQ. The CDR3 here is CASSRGLTGTDTQYF. CDR3 coding DNA: TGCGCCAGCAGCCGAGGACTCACAGGCACAGATACGCAGTATTTT. The complete variable domain, with remaining parts taken from reference TRBV5-1 and TRBJ2-3, reads KAGVTQTPRYLIKTRGQQVTLSCSPISGHRSVSWYQQTPGQGLQFLFEYFSETQRNKGNFPGRFSGRQFSNSRSEMNVSTLELGDSALYLCASSRGLTGTDTQYFGPGTRLTVL.

The genes are TRBV19 and TRBJ1-6; a possible D gene is TRBD1 (6 bases). Deletions cut 7 bases from V and 1 base from J, with 17 bases between. In germline, CDR1 is LNHDA, CDR2 SQIVND (reference sequence). This CDR3 comprises 17 residues. The CDR3 region is CASKGAGGLSYNSPLHF. The CDR3, as DNA: TGTGCCAGTAAAGGCGCGGGGGGCCTTTCCTATAATTCACCCCTCCACTTT.

The J gene is TRBJ2-7, the V gene TRBV7-8, with 7 bases matching TRBD1. The J segment lost 1 base and the V segment lost 5 bases, leaving 11 bases of the junction unmatched. CDR1 and CDR2 (germline): SGHVS, FQNEAQ. This CDR3 contains 16 residues. As DNA, the CDR3 is TGTGCCAGCAGCCCTTCAGGGGGAGAACGATCCTACGAGCAGTACTTC. Its translation: CASSPSGGERSYEQYF.

The chain joins TRBV7-2 to TRBJ2-5; 9 nucleotides align to TRBD1. This CDR3 has 13 amino acids. V dropped 8 bases and J dropped 5; count of bases not matched to a gene: 6. Germline V CDR1 and CDR2: SGHTA, FQGNSA. The CDR3 DNA sequence: TGTGCCAGCGGCCGACAGGGGGGGGAGACCCAGTACTTC. It codes for CASGRQGGETQYF.

The chain joins TRBV9 to TRBJ2-7, with D uncertain. Trimming removed 3 bases at V and 1 base at J, with 11 bases between. Germline-derived CDR1 and CDR2 are SGDLS and YYNGEE. This CDR3 has 14 amino acids. CDR3 loop: CASSGSYGSYEQYF. Here the CDR3 DNA reads TGTGCCAGCAGCGGTTCCTACGGGTCCTACGAGCAGTACTTC.

This chain connects TRBV29-1 to TRBJ2-3; D unclear. Germline V gene data show CDR1 as SQVTM and CDR2 as ANQGSEA. CDR3 length: 13 amino acids. Trimming left V 5 bases short and J 0 bases short, with 9 bases between. CDR3 sequence reads: CSVRPDSTDTQYF. CDR3 coding DNA: TGCAGCGTTCGACCTGACAGCACAGATACGCAGTATTTT.

This chain uses TRBV9 with TRBJ2-7, with a possible D match to TRBD1 (6 bases). From germline, CDR1 is SGDLS and CDR2 YYNGEE. V was shortened by 3 bases and J by 4 bases, with 14 bases between the two germline ends. The CDR3 runs 14 residues. The CDR3 spells CASSGTRDTYEQYF. The CDR3 DNA reads TGTGCCAGCAGCGGGACTCGGGACACATACGAGCAGTACTTC.

The chain has TRBV10-1 and TRBJ1-5; D may be TRBD1 (5 bases). V was pared by 3 bases and J by 4 bases, with 7 bases between. This CDR3 is 13 amino acids long. Germline values: CDR1 WNHNN, CDR2 SYGVQD (reference sequence). The CDR3 nucleotides are TGCGCCAGCAGTGAAACAGGTAATCAGCCCCAGCATTTT. Amino acid sequence: CASSETGNQPQHF.

The chain recombines TRBV5-1 with TRBJ2-1, with D uncertain. Between the trimmed V and J ends, which lost 0 bases and 4 bases, there was a span of 5 bases. The CDR3 loop spans 13 amino acids. Looked up from germline, CDR1 is SGHRS and CDR2 is YFSETQ. CDR3 coding DNA: TGCGCCAGCAGCTTGGAATGGTACAATGAGCAGTTCTTC. This encodes CASSLEWYNEQFF.

The chain combines TRBV5-1 with TRBJ2-5, with TRBD2 as a possible D gene (5 bases). CDR1 and CDR2 (germline): SGHRS, YFSETQ. The ends were cut back, 5 bases at V and 3 bases at J, with 14 bases in the middle. The CDR3 consists of 14 residues. The CDR3 sequence: CASRVEAREETQYF. The CDR3 DNA sequence: TGCGCCAGCAGAGTTGAGGCGCGGGAAGAGACCCAGTACTTC.

The genes are TRBV30 and TRBJ2-3, with D possibly TRBD2 on 6 matching bases. The CDR3 extends over 10 amino acids. The V gene lost 8 bases and the J gene lost 9 bases, with 12 bases spanning the gap. Germline CDR1 and CDR2: GTSNPN and SVGIG (reference sequence). The CDR3 nucleotides are TGTGCCGGTTCCCGGGGGACGCAGTATTTT. Residues: CAGSRGTQYF.

The CDR3 loop reads CASSIQGLAGVSEQFF. The CDR3 bases are TGTGCCAGCAGCATACAGGGACTAGCGGGAGTTAGTGAGCAGTTCTTC. V and J are TRBV11-2 and TRBJ2-1; 14 nucleotides agree with TRBD2. Looked up from germline, CDR1 is SGHAT and CDR2 is FQNNGV. Trimming cost V 5 bases and J 9 bases; bases outside gene matches: 9. The CDR3 is 16 residues long.

The chain couples TRBV4-1 to TRBJ1-4; D gene ambiguous. V lost 2 bases, J lost 0 bases, and 7 bases lay in between. CDR1 is MGHRA and CDR2 is YSYEKL in the germline V gene. The CDR3 covers 15 residues. The CDR3 sequence: CASSQLGPTNEKLFF. CDR3 DNA: TGCGCCAGCAGCCAACTGGGCCCAACTAATGAAAAACTGTTTTTT.

The chain is built from TRBV6-5 and TRBJ2-5; D is possibly TRBD1 or TRBD2 (5 bases each). TRBJ2-7 matches the DNA end more closely, so the J call is doubtful. The germline gives CDR1 MNHEY, CDR2 SVGAGI. CDR3 length equals 14 residues. The CDR3 here is CASSYGDDAYEQYF. The CDR3 DNA follows: TGTGCCAGCAGTTACGGGGACGACGCCTACGAGCAGTACTTC.

This chain connects TRBV11-2 to TRBJ2-7; D ambiguous. Germline V gene data show CDR1 as SGHAT and CDR2 as FQNNGV. The CDR3 consists of 11 residues. The V end was cut by 8 bases, the J end by 3 bases, with 8 bases between. In DNA form, the CDR3 reads TGTGCCAGCGGCAGACACTACGAGCAGTACTTC. Protein product: CASGRHYEQYF.

The rearrangement uses TRBV5-6 and TRBJ2-2; no reliable D call. The CDR3 loop spans 17 amino acids. Looked up from germline, CDR1 is SGHDT and CDR2 is YYEEEE. Trimming shortened V by 3 bases and J by 4 bases, and 19 bases separated the two germline ends. DNA of the CDR3: TGTGCCAGCAGCTCGTGGACGGCCACCCATGTCACCGGGGAGCTGTTTTTT. Its translation is CASSSWTATHVTGELFF.